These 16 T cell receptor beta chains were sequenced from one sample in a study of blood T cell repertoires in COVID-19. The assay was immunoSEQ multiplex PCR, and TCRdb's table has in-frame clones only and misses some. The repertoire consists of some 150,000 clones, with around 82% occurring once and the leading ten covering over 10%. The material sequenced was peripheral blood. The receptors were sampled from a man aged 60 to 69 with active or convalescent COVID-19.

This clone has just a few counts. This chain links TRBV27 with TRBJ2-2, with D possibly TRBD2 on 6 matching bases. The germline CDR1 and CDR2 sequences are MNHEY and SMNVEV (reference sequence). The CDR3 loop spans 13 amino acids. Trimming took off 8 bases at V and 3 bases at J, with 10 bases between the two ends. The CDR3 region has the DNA TGTGCCAGCCGGGACTTCTACACCGGGGAGCTGTTTTTT. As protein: CASRDFYTGELFF.

The CDR3 loop is CASSGGEYF. CDR3 nucleotides: TGTGCCAGCAGTGGGGGAGAGTACTTC. The J gene is TRBJ2-7, the V gene TRBV6-4, with D possibly matching TRBD2 (5 bases). The V end was cut by 4 bases, the J end by 11 bases, with 6 bases between. The germline V gene encodes CDR1 MRHNA and CDR2 SNTAGT. The CDR3 runs to 9 residues.

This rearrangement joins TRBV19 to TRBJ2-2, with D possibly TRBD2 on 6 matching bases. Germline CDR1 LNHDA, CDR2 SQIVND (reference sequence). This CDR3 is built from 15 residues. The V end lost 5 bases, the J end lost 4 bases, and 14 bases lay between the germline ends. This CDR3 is CASSEPGTSTGELFF. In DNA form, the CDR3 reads TGTGCCAGTAGTGAACCCGGGACTTCCACCGGGGAGCTGTTTTTT.

Here the CDR3 DNA reads TGTGCCAGCAGTGGGGTAGCGGGCGGCACCGGGGAGCTGTTTTTT. As protein: CASSGVAGGTGELFF. The rearrangement links TRBV2 to TRBJ2-2; TRBD2 matches at 7 bases. V lost 4 bases to trimming and J lost 4 bases; unmatched junction nucleotides: 6. CDR1 SNHLY and CDR2 FYNNEI come from the germline V gene. The CDR3 sequence is 15 residues long.

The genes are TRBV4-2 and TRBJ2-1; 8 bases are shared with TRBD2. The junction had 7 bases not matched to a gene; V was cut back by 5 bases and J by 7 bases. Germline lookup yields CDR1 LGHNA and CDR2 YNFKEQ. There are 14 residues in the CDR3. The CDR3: CASSALAGGNEQFF. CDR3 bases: TGTGCCAGCAGCGCCCTGGCGGGAGGAAATGAGCAGTTCTTC.

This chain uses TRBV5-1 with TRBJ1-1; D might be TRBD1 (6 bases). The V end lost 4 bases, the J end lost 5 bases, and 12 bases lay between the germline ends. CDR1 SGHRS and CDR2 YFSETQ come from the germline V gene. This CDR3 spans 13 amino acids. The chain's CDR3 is CASSEDSRTEAFF. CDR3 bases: TGCGCCAGCAGCGAGGACAGCCGAACTGAAGCTTTCTTT.

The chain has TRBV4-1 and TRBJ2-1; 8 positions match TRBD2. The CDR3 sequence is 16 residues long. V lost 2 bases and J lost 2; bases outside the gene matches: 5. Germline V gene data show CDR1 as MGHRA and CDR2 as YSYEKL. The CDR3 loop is CASSQRSSGTYNEQFF. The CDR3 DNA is TGCGCCAGCAGCCAAAGGAGTAGCGGGACCTACAATGAGCAGTTCTTC.

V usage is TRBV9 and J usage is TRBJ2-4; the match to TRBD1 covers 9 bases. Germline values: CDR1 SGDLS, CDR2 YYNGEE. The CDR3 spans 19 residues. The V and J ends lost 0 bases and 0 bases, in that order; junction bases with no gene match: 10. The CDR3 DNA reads TGTGCCAGCAGCGTAGGGGGACAGGGAAACACCCTAGCCAAAAACATTCAGTACTTC. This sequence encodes CASSVGGQGNTLAKNIQYF.

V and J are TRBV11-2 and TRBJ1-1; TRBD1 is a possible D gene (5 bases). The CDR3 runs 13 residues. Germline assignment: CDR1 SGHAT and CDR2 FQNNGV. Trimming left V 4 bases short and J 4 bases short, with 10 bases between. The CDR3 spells CASSSQVSTEAFF. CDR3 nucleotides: TGTGCCAGCAGCTCACAGGTTAGCACTGAAGCTTTCTTT.

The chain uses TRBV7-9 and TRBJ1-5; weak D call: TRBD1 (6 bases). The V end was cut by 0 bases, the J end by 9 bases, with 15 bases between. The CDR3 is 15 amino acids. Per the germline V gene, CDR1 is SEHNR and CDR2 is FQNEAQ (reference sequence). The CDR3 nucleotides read TGTGCCAGCAGCTTAGCGCTGGCAGGGGAAGGGCCCCAGCATTTT. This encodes CASSLALAGEGPQHF.

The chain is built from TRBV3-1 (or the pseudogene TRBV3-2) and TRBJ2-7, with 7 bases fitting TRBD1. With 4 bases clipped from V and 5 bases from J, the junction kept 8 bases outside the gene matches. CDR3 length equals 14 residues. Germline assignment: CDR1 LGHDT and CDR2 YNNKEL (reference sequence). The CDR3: CASSPAGTVDEQYF. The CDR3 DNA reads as TGTGCCAGCAGCCCAGCCGGGACAGTGGACGAGCAGTACTTC.

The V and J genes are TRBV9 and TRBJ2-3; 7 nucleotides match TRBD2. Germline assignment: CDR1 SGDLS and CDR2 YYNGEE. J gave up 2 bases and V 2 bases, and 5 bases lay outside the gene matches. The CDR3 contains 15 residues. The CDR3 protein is CASSVGGSNTDTQYF. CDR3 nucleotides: TGTGCCAGCAGCGTTGGCGGGAGCAACACAGATACGCAGTATTTT.

CDR3 sequence (DNA): TGTGCCAGCAGTGAGGAGACAGCTAACTATGGCTACACCTTC. This codes for CASSEETANYGYTF. The chain links TRBV6-1 to TRBJ1-2, with D maybe TRBD1 (5 bases). Germline V gives CDR1 MNHNS, CDR2 SASEGT. Trimming took 3 bases from V and 0 from J, leaving 8 bases between them. This CDR3 comprises 14 residues.

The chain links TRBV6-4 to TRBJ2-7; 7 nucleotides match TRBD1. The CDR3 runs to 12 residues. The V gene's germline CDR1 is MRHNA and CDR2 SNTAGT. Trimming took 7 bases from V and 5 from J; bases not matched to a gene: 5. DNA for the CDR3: TGTGCCAGCACCCCAGGGACAGACGAGCAGTACTTC. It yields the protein CASTPGTDEQYF.

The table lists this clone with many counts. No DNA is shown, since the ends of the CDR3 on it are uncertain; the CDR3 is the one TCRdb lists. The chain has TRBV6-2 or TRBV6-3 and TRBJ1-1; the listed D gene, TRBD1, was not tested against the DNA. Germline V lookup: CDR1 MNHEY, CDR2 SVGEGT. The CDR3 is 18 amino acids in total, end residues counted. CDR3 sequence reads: CASSTSTGAPKGYTEAFF.

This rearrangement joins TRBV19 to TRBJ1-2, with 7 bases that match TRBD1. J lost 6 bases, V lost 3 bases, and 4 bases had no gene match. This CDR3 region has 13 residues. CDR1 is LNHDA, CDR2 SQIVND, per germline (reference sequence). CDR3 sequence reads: CASSIGQAHGYTF. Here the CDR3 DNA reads TGTGCCAGTAGTATTGGACAGGCCCATGGCTACACCTTC.